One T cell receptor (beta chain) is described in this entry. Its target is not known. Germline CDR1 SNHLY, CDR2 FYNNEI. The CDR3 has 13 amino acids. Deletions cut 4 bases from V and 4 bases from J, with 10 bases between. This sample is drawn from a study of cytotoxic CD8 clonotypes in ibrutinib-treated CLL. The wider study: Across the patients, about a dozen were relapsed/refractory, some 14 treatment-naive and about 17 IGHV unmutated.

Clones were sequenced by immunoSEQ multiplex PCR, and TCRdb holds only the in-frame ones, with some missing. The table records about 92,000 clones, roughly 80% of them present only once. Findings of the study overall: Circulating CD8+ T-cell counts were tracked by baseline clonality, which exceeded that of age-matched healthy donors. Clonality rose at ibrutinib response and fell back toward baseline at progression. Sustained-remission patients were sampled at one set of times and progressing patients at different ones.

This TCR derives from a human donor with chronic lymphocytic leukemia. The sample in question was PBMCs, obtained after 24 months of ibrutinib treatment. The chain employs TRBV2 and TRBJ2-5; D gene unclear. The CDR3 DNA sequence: TGTGCCAGCAGTGCATTGGGCGGAGAGACCCAGTACTTC. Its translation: CASSALGGETQYF.